The present T cell receptor (beta chain) was sequenced within a study of memory CD4+ T cells and cytomegalovirus serostatus. Regarding the study as a whole: The CMV-associated TCR signature appears largely within the CD4+ memory repertoire.

Data came from immunoSEQ multiplex PCR; TCRdb stores just in-frame clones and leaves some out. This sample has some 60,000 clones, with over 70% found just once. Single viable CD3+CD4+CD8-CD45RO+ cells were sorted as the memory CD4+ T cells. Serum IgG to CMV pp150, pp28, p38 and p52 defined serostatus. This clone came up a few times. Its antigen is as yet unknown. Germline V gene lookup returns CDR1 SGDLS and CDR2 YYNGEE. The CDR3 runs to 17 residues. Between the trimmed V and J ends, which lost 3 bases and 4 bases, there was a span of 20 bases. The genes are TRBV9 and TRBJ1-3; D call uncertain. The specimen sequenced was memory CD4+ T cells from blood. The TCR originated in an adult in good health and CMV-seropositive. CDR3: CASSATAGGVGGNTIYF. The DNA for the CDR3 is TGTGCCAGCAGCGCCACCGCCGGTGGGGTGGGCGGAAACACCATATATTTT.